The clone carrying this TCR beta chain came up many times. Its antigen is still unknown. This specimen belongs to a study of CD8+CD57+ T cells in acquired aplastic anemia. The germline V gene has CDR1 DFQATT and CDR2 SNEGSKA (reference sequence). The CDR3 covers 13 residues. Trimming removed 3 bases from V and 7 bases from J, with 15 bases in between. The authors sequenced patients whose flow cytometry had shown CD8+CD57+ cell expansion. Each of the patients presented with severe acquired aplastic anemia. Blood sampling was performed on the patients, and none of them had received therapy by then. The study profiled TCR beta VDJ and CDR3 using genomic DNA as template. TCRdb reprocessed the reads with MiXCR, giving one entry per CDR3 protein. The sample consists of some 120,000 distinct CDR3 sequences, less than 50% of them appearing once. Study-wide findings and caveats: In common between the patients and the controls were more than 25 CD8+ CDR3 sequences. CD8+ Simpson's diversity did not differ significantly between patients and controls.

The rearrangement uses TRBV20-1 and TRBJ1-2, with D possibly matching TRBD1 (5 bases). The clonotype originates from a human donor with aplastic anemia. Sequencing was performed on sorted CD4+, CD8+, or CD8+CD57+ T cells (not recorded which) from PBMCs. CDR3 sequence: CSARYKSGFGYTF. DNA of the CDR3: TGCAGTGCTAGGTACAAATCAGGGTTTGGCTACACCTTC.